Described below is a single TCR beta chain sequence and its context. Antigen specificity is unknown. Germline V CDR1 and CDR2: SEHNR, FQNEAQ (reference sequence). V was pared by 0 bases and J by 4 bases, with 4 bases of the junction left unmatched. The CDR3 sequence is 15 residues long. Together with a sample-barcoded 5' primer, a J-beta primer mix was included in a second PCR lasting about 6 to 11 cycles. All samples gave at least 2.5 million CDR3-containing paired-end reads. TCRdb fed the 5' RACE reads into MiXCR, producing one record per CDR3 protein. In the table there are approximately 810,000 distinct CDR3 sequences, roughly 34% of which are singletons. The entry originates in a study of blood T cells in healthy people across ages. Study findings and constraints: Getting older went along with TCR beta diversity per million T cells dropping roughly linearly.

Sequenced: blood. V and J are TRBV7-9 and TRBJ2-5; 8 positions match TRBD2. The source is a man aged 18 to 35 in good health. CDR3: CASSLALAGSETQYF. CDR3 bases: TGTGCCAGCAGCTTAGCGTTAGCGGGGTCAGAGACCCAGTACTTC.